Presented here are 24 T cell receptor beta chains from one specimen sequenced in a study of blood T cells in healthy people across ages. Alongside a J-beta primer mix, a sample-barcoded 5' primer served in a second PCR lasting roughly 7 to 11 cycles. One entry per CDR3 protein, called by TCRdb with MiXCR from the 5' RACE reads. The sample records about 1,400,000 distinct CDR3 sequences, roughly 59% being singletons. The sequenced sample consisted of blood. All receptors derive from a young man in good health.

The V and J genes are TRBV7-9 and TRBJ1-1, with a weak D call TRBD1 (6 bases). This CDR3 has 15 amino acids. Germline CDR1 reads SEHNR; CDR2 reads FQNEAQ (reference sequence). V lost 10 bases, J lost 1 base, and 19 bases lay in between. CDR3 amino acids: CAITPPGHANTEAFF. CDR3 in DNA: TGTGCCATTACGCCCCCGGGACACGCGAACACTGAAGCTTTCTTT.

The gene calls are TRBV7-9 and TRBJ2-7, with D possibly TRBD2 on 6 matching bases. V was clipped by 4 bases and J by 2 bases, with 15 bases between them. The CDR3 contains 15 residues. CDR1 and CDR2 (germline): SEHNR, FQNEAQ (reference sequence). The chain's CDR3 is CASSSLVGRPYEQYF. CDR3 DNA sequence: TGTGCCAGCAGCTCGCTCGTCGGGAGACCCTACGAGCAGTACTTC.

Of note for this clonotype: A read error may produce the germline difference seen at one junction end. The CDR3 DNA follows: TGCAGCGTTAAAGAGAGGGATCTTATCTATTCACCCCTCCACTTT. Translated: CSVKERDLIYSPLHF. This chain uses TRBV29-1 with TRBJ1-6, with D unresolved. The germline V gene encodes CDR1 SQVTM and CDR2 ANQGSEA. The CDR3 contains 15 residues.

The chain is built from TRBV6-2 or TRBV6-3 and TRBJ2-7, with D possibly being TRBD2 (6 bases). The CDR3 is 13 residues long. CDR1 and CDR2 from the germline V gene are MNHEY and SVGEGT. V lost 2 bases and J lost 5, with 10 bases in between. CDR3 in DNA: TGTGCCAGCAGTTACGAATGGGGGGACGAGCAGTACTTC. Its protein is CASSYEWGDEQYF.

This clonotype was picked up a small number of times. The chain couples TRBV29-1 to TRBJ2-7, with 11 bases matching TRBD2. The CDR3 spans 14 residues. Germline V gives CDR1 SQVTM, CDR2 ANQGSEA. V was clipped by 4 bases and J by 0 bases; unmatched bases: 2. The CDR3 region has the DNA TGCAGCGTTGTTGGACTAGCGGGCTCCTACGAGCAGTACTTC. Translation: CSVVGLAGSYEQYF.

V usage is TRBV10-3 and J usage is TRBJ2-3, with a weak D call TRBD1 (7 bases). Trimming pared 5 bases from V and 3 bases from J, leaving 9 bases between. Germline V gene sequence: CDR1 ENHRY, CDR2 SYGVKD. This CDR3 has 13 amino acids. The CDR3 coding sequence is TGTGCCATCAGTCCAGGGGGGACAGATACGCAGTATTTT. Residues: CAISPGGTDTQYF.

CDR3 region: CSASSTESYEQYF. CDR3 nucleotide sequence: TGCAGTGCTAGTAGTACAGAAAGTTACGAGCAGTACTTC. The chain joins TRBV20-1 to TRBJ2-7; no clear D gene. Germline assignment: CDR1 DFQATT and CDR2 SNEGSKA (reference sequence). Trimming took off 3 bases at V and 4 bases at J, with 13 bases between the two ends. The CDR3 runs 13 residues.

This clonotype was recorded a few times. The chain links TRBV10-3 to TRBJ2-1, with a possible D match to TRBD2 (6 bases). CDR1 and CDR2 (germline): ENHRY, SYGVKD. Deletions cut 6 bases from V and 7 bases from J, with 13 bases between. This CDR3 spans 13 amino acids. Written as DNA, the CDR3 is TGTGCCATCAGACCGGGGGAAAAGAATGAGCAGTTCTTC. Its protein is CAIRPGEKNEQFF.

This clonotype was seen more than once but under ten times. This chain links TRBV5-1 with TRBJ2-7, with unresolved D. CDR3 length equals 13 residues. The germline V gene has CDR1 SGHRS and CDR2 YFSETQ. V lost 4 bases to trimming and J lost 3 bases, with 11 bases between them. CDR3 DNA sequence: TGCGCCAGCAGCGCGACCATGGACTACGAGCAGTACTTC. Translating it yields CASSATMDYEQYF.

Turning to this clonotype: A read error is possible here, since a much larger clone lies one base away. This chain connects TRBV6-4 to TRBJ1-2; the D is unclear. The CDR3 covers 13 residues. Germline CDR1 and CDR2: MRHNA and SNTAGT. Trimming pared 2 bases from V and 6 bases from J, leaving 10 bases between. The CDR3, as DNA: TGTGCCAGCAGTGACGGACGGGCAAATGGCTACACCTTC. It translates to CASSDGRANGYTF.

This chain uses TRBV4-3 with TRBJ2-7, with D uncertain. This CDR3 comprises 15 residues. In germline, CDR1 is LGHNA, CDR2 YSLEER. The germline V and J ends were trimmed by 0 bases and 1 base, with 10 bases remaining between them. The DNA of the CDR3 is TGCGCCAGCAGCCAAGATTGGCACAGTTCCTACGAGCAGTACTTC. Translating it yields CASSQDWHSSYEQYF.

CDR3 coding DNA: TGCAGCGTTGATATGGGGCATGGCTACACCTTC. This sequence encodes CSVDMGHGYTF. The V and J genes are TRBV29-1 and TRBJ1-2; tentative D call: TRBD1 (5 bases). Deletions cut 3 bases from V and 6 bases from J, with 8 bases between. The CDR3 loop spans 11 amino acids. CDR1 is SQVTM, CDR2 ANQGSEA, per germline.

V and J are TRBV6-2 or TRBV6-3 and TRBJ1-1; no firm D call. V was cut by 7 bases and J by 4 bases, with 16 bases left in between. The CDR3 length is 14 residues. Germline CDR1 is MNHEY and CDR2 is SVGEGT. The CDR3, as DNA: TGTGCCAGCACCCGGGCCGGGGTGGGCACTGAAGCTTTCTTT. Its translation: CASTRAGVGTEAFF.

The table lists this clonotype with a few counts. The chain employs TRBV29-1 and TRBJ2-5; the D is unclear. Trimming removed 0 bases at V and 5 bases at J, with 7 bases between. CDR3 length equals 12 residues. CDR1 SQVTM and CDR2 ANQGSEA come from the germline V gene. CDR3 nucleotides: TGCAGCGTTGAAGAATCTCGGGAGACCCAGTACTTC. It codes for CSVEESRETQYF.

The V gene is TRBV28, the J gene TRBJ2-1; possible D gene TRBD2, 5 bases. Germline lookup yields CDR1 MDHEN and CDR2 SYDVKM. This CDR3 is 11 amino acids long. V was trimmed by 3 bases and J by 15 bases, leaving 12 bases between them. CDR3 nucleotides: TGTGCCAGCAGTTTGGGAAGGAGGTGGTTCTTC. Its translation is CASSLGRRWFF.

This chain connects TRBV29-1 to TRBJ1-4, with D possibly TRBD1 on 5 matching bases. Germline assignment: CDR1 SQVTM and CDR2 ANQGSEA. This CDR3 comprises 13 residues. With 6 bases removed from V and 5 bases from J, the gap between germline ends came to 13 bases. Here the CDR3 reads CSVLQGSNEKLFF. CDR3 nucleotides: TGCAGCGTCCTCCAGGGATCGAATGAAAAACTGTTTTTT.

This rearrangement joins TRBV11-2 to TRBJ2-1; D remains unclear. Germline-derived CDR1 and CDR2 are SGHAT and FQNNGV. The length of the CDR3 is 15 residues. V was cut by 3 bases and J by 4 bases, with 13 bases left in between. The CDR3 DNA follows: TGTGCCAGCAGCTTTTTATACGGCGGTTACAATGAGCAGTTCTTC. Its translation is CASSFLYGGYNEQFF.

This clonotype has a handful of counts. The rearrangement joins TRBV2 to TRBJ1-5, with D hard to call. Trimming shortened V by 3 bases and J by 1 base, and 7 bases separated the two germline ends. Germline CDR1 reads SNHLY; CDR2 reads FYNNEI. The CDR3 totals 14 residues. The CDR3 nucleotides are TGTGCCAGCAGTGACAGTAGAAGCAATCAGCCCCAGCATTTT. Its protein product is CASSDSRSNQPQHF.

The chain is built from TRBV6-6 and TRBJ1-2, with 11 bases that match TRBD1. The CDR3 has 15 amino acids. V was pared by 6 bases and J by 4 bases, with 7 bases of the junction left unmatched. Germline CDR1 reads MNHNY; CDR2 reads SVGAGI (reference sequence). This CDR3 reads CASSGQGAKGYGYTF. CDR3 DNA sequence: TGTGCCAGCAGCGGACAGGGGGCGAAAGGCTATGGCTACACCTTC.

The rearrangement uses TRBV4-3 and TRBJ1-1; D is undetermined. The V end was cut by 0 bases, the J end by 8 bases, with 10 bases between. Germline values: CDR1 LGHNA, CDR2 YSLEER. This CDR3 contains 13 residues. The CDR3 DNA reads TGCGCCAGCAGCCAAGAGTCCGGTTGGGAAGCTTTCTTT. Amino acid sequence: CASSQESGWEAFF.

This chain uses TRBV4-1 with TRBJ2-7, with TRBD1 as a possible D gene (6 bases). V shed 2 bases and J shed 7 bases, with 18 bases lying between them. The CDR3 covers 15 residues. Germline V gene lookup returns CDR1 MGHRA and CDR2 YSYEKL. The CDR3 coding sequence is TGCGCCAGCAGCCAAAACCAGGACAGCAGGAGGGAGCAGTACTTC. Its protein is CASSQNQDSRREQYF.

The chain joins TRBV2 to TRBJ2-3; the D is unclear. Per the germline V gene, CDR1 is SNHLY and CDR2 is FYNNEI. Trimming took off 11 bases at V and 4 bases at J, with 7 bases between the two ends. CDR3 length equals 10 residues. CDR3 residues: CAPQPDTQYF. The DNA of the CDR3 is TGTGCCCCCCAGCCAGATACGCAGTATTTT.

V and J are TRBV27 and TRBJ2-5; 8 nucleotides align to TRBD2. Looked up from germline, CDR1 is MNHEY and CDR2 is SMNVEV (reference sequence). This CDR3 is built from 17 residues. Unmatched junction bases numbered 8, after V lost 1 base and J lost 1 base. CDR3 residues: CASSLYPPRGVQETQYF. The CDR3, as DNA: TGTGCCAGCAGTTTATACCCTCCGCGGGGGGTCCAAGAGACCCAGTACTTC.

This clonotype was seen a handful of times. The chain is built from TRBV29-1 and TRBJ2-5; D is unclear. CDR3 length equals 13 residues. Germline CDR1 reads SQVTM; CDR2 reads ANQGSEA. The germline V and J ends were trimmed by 0 bases and 3 bases, with 8 bases remaining between them. The CDR3: CSVEDRAEETQYF. CDR3 nucleotides: TGCAGCGTTGAAGATCGGGCAGAAGAGACCCAGTACTTC.